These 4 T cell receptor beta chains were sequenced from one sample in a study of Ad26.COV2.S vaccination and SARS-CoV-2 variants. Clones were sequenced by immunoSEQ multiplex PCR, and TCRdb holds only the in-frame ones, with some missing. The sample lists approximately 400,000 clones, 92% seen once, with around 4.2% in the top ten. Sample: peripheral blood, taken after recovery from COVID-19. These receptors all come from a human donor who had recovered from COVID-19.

The CDR3 is CSVRGQGGAPQHF. CDR3 nucleotide sequence: TGCAGCGTTCGCGGACAGGGAGGCGCGCCCCAGCATTTT. The V and J genes are TRBV29-1 and TRBJ1-5; 8 bases are a match to TRBD1. The length of the CDR3 is 13 residues. Unmatched junction bases numbered 9, after V lost 5 bases and J lost 9 bases. Germline V gene sequence: CDR1 SQVTM, CDR2 ANQGSEA.

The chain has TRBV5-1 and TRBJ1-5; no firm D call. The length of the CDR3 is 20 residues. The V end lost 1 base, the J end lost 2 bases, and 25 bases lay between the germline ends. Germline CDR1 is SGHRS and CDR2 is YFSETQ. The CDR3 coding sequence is TGCGCCAGCAGCTTGAAAGACCGAAAGAGTGTGCCCTCGGGCAATCAGCCCCAGCATTTT. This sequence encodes CASSLKDRKSVPSGNQPQHF.

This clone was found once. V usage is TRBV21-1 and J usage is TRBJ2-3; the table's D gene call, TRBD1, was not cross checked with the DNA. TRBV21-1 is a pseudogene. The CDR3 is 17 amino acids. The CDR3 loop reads CASSLTTGIVDTDTQYF. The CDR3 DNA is TGTGCCAGCAGCCTGACTACAGGGATTGTGGACACAGATACGCAGTATTTT.

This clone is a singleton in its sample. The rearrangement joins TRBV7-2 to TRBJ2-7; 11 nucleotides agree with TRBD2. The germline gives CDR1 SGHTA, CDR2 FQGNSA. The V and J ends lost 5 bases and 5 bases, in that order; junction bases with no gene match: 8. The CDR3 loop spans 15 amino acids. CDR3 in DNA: TGTGCCAGCAGCCGGGTTAGCGGGGGGGTAGACGAGCAGTACTTC. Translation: CASSRVSGGVDEQYF.